Sequencing of this TCR beta chain was carried out in a study of T cells in narcolepsy. The CDR3 sequence is 14 residues long. The V gene end was trimmed by 4 bases and the J gene end by 1 base; junction bases not matched to a gene: 2. Germline V gives CDR1 SNHLY, CDR2 FYNNEI. The repertoire was sequenced with immunoSEQ multiplex PCR; TCRdb's copy has only in-frame clones and lacks some. Among 10,000 to 12,000 clones, roughly 65% were seen once, and the ten largest hold under 25%. This clonotype was sampled from a human donor with narcolepsy. The chain has TRBV2 and TRBJ2-7, with 9 bases matching TRBD1. What was sequenced was CD45RA- memory CD8+ T cells from PBMCs. The CDR3 DNA reads TGTGCCAGCAGTGGACAGGGGGTTTCCTACGAGCAGTACTTC. Translation gives CASSGQGVSYEQYF.